These T cell receptor beta chains were read from a single sample in a study of blood T cell repertoires in COVID-19. Clones were sequenced by immunoSEQ multiplex PCR, and TCRdb holds only the in-frame ones, with some missing. Among roughly 180,000 clones listed, about four fifths were seen once. Sequenced: peripheral blood. The receptors come from a woman between 40 and 55 years old with COVID-19, enrolled during active disease. Both conserved end residues are part of each CDR3. The D gene is left open where the match is weak. Part of the rows lack a size; the others show once, few, many or a class for expanded clones.

v_call	j_call	clone_size	d_call	cdr3_nt	cdr3_aa
TRBV6-6	TRBJ1-5	few	NA	TGTGCCAGCAGCCGGGAGGGGGATCAGCCCCAGCATTTT	CASSREGDQPQHF
TRBV21-1	TRBJ2-3	NA	NA	TGTGCCAGCAGGGGGGGGCAAGATACGCAGTATTTT	CASRGGQDTQYF
TRBV9	TRBJ1-1	few	NA	TGTGCCAGCAGCGCAGGGTTGAACACTGAAGCTTTCTTT	CASSAGLNTEAFF
TRBV30	TRBJ2-7	NA	TRBD2	TGTGCCTGGAGTGTACTCGAGCGGGGGACCTACGAGCAGTACTTC	CAWSVLERGTYEQYF
TRBV15	TRBJ1-2	NA	NA	TGTGCCACCAGCAGATCCCCCCCAGGGTTGTCGAATGGCTACACCTTC	CATSRSPPGLSNGYTF
TRBV30	TRBJ2-1	NA	NA	TGTGCCTGGACAGGGGCGGAAGCAGGGTACAATGAGCAGTTCTTC	CAWTGAEAGYNEQFF
TRBV7-8	TRBJ1-5	NA	NA	TGTGCCAGCAGCACCAAACTAACGCCGGACAATCAGCCCCAGCATTTT	CASSTKLTPDNQPQHF
TRBV2	TRBJ2-1	NA	TRBD1	TGTGCCAGCAGGGGACAGGGCAATGAGCAGTTCTTC	CASRGQGNEQFF
TRBV5-5	TRBJ2-1	NA	NA	TGTGCCAGCAGCTTGGCCCAATACAATGAGCAGTTCTTC	CASSLAQYNEQFF
TRBV6-5	TRBJ1-6	NA	NA	TGTGCCAGCAGTTACTCGAATCGGGTAGTTCCCCTCCACTTT	CASSYSNRVVPLHF
TRBV11-1	TRBJ2-7	NA	TRBD1	TGTGCCAGCAGCCCGACCGGGACAGGGTTCTACGAGCAGTACTTC	CASSPTGTGFYEQYF
TRBV6-1	TRBJ1-1	NA	NA	TGTGCCAGTTCTATGAACACTGAAGCTTTCTTT	CASSMNTEAFF
TRBV27	TRBJ2-3	NA	TRBD2	TGTGCCAGCTACGGGGGGGCAGATACGCAGTATTTT	CASYGGADTQYF
TRBV28	TRBJ1-5	few	TRBD1	TGTGCCAGCAGTTTATGGGGACAGGGGGCTCAGAATCAGCCCCAGCATTTT	CASSLWGQGAQNQPQHF
TRBV4-1	TRBJ1-2	NA	NA	TGCGCCAGCAGATTCACCGGGACAAACTATGGCTACACCTTC	CASRFTGTNYGYTF
TRBV6-5	TRBJ2-7	NA	NA	TGTGCCAGCGGGAGGGGACACGGATTCTCCTACGAGCAGTACTTC	CASGRGHGFSYEQYF
TRBV6-5	TRBJ2-3	NA	NA	TGTGCCAGCACCCTTGCTAAATTCACAGATACGCAGTATTTT	CASTLAKFTDTQYF
TRBV5-1	TRBJ2-7	NA	NA	TGCGCCAGCAGGACAGGTGGCGAGCAGTACTTC	CASRTGGEQYF
TRBV9	TRBJ2-1	NA	NA	TGTGCCAGCAGCATCGGAGGGATTACTGACAATGAGCAGTTCTTC	CASSIGGITDNEQFF
TRBV19	TRBJ2-1	NA	NA	TGTGCCAGTAGTACCCCCCCCGAGAGGAGGTTCTTC	CASSTPPERRFF
TRBV2	TRBJ1-3	NA	NA	TGTGCCAGCTTACAGTACTCTGGAAACACCATATATTTT	CASLQYSGNTIYF
TRBV5-1	TRBJ2-5	once	NA	TGCGCCAGCAGTATGTTTGGGCCGAAAGAGACCCAGTACTTC	CASSMFGPKETQYF
TRBV28	TRBJ2-3	NA	TRBD2	TGTGCCAGCAGACCCTCTAGCGGGAGGGCTAGCACAGATACGCAGTATTTT	CASRPSSGRASTDTQYF
TRBV9	TRBJ2-2	NA	TRBD2	TGTGCCAGCAGCGTGCGGGGGGCGAACACCGGGGAGCTGTTTTTT	CASSVRGANTGELFF
TRBV2	TRBJ1-2	NA	NA	TGTGCCAGCACCCCCCTCGGTGGCTACACCTTC	CASTPLGGYTF
TRBV19	TRBJ2-3	NA	NA	TGTGCCAGTAAGGATCTGGCCAGAGCGGGAGATACGCAGTATTTT	CASKDLARAGDTQYF
TRBV7-3	TRBJ1-2	NA	TRBD1	TGTGCCAGCAGCTTAACTGGGACAGGGGACTATGGCTACACCTTC	CASSLTGTGDYGYTF
TRBV15	TRBJ2-1	NA	NA	TGTGCCACCAGCTCTGAACTCCCCGGGACTCCCTACAATGAGCAGTTCTTC	CATSSELPGTPYNEQFF
TRBV5-1	TRBJ2-2	NA	NA	TGCGCCAGCAGCTTGGCCGTTGGGCTAAACACCGGGGAGCTGTTTTTT	CASSLAVGLNTGELFF
TRBV7-6	TRBJ1-5	NA	TRBD1	TGTGCCAGCAGCCCGGGGACAGACAGCAATCAGCCCCAGCATTTT	CASSPGTDSNQPQHF
TRBV6-4	TRBJ2-1	NA	NA	TGTGCCAGCAGTGTGGGGGGCTCCTACAATGAGCAGTTCTTC	CASSVGGSYNEQFF
TRBV19	TRBJ2-7	once	TRBD1	TGTGCCAGTAGTATAGGGGGACAGGGTCGCGTCGAGCAGTACTTC	CASSIGGQGRVEQYF
TRBV14	TRBJ2-2	NA	TRBD1	TGTGCCAGCAGCCAAGGCTTCAGCCGGGACAGATATAGCAAGTCGAACACCGGGGAGCTGTTTTTT	CASSQGFSRDRYSKSNTGELFF
TRBV3-1/TRBV3-2	TRBJ2-1	NA	TRBD1	TGTGCCAGCAGCCAACGGTCCAGGGGGCTCTATGAGCAGTTCTTC	CASSQRSRGLYEQFF
TRBV19	TRBJ2-2	NA	TRBD2	TGTGCCAGTATCCGAGCGGGAATCACCGGGGAGCTGTTTTTT	CASIRAGITGELFF
TRBV5-4	TRBJ2-3	NA	TRBD2	TGTGCCAGCAGCCGACCCGCGGGGGGGGCAGCAGATACGCAGTATTTT	CASSRPAGGAADTQYF
TRBV28	TRBJ1-2	NA	TRBD1	TGTGCCAGCAGTTTTAGAGGGGGCCGAGGTGGCTACACCTTC	CASSFRGGRGGYTF
TRBV5-1	TRBJ2-7	NA	NA	TGCGCCAGCAGCCTAAGGGGCAGGGCCAACGAGCAGTACTTC	CASSLRGRANEQYF
TRBV2	TRBJ1-5	NA	TRBD1	TGTGCCAGCAGTTTGGGACAGGGAGGGCTGCAGCCCCAGCATTTT	CASSLGQGGLQPQHF
TRBV21-1	TRBJ2-1	NA	NA	TGTGCCAGCAGCAAGCCCCGGGACAAGGATTTTATCAGCTCCTACAATGAGCAGTTCTTC	CASSKPRDKDFISSYNEQFF
TRBV11-2	TRBJ2-3	NA	NA	TGTGCCAGCAGCTTAGGTCTAGCAGTGGATACGCAGTATTTT	CASSLGLAVDTQYF
TRBV19	TRBJ1-2	NA	TRBD1	TGTGCCAGTAGTAGGACACCGACAGGGGGCGATGGCTACACCTTC	CASSRTPTGGDGYTF
TRBV28	TRBJ2-1	once	NA	TGTGCCAGCAGTTACCTCGCGGCTCTTAACAATGAGCAGTTCTTC	CASSYLAALNNEQFF
TRBV28	TRBJ2-2	NA	TRBD2	TGTGCCAGCAGCACTACTAGCGGGGCGAGCGGGGAGCTGTTTTTT	CASSTTSGASGELFF
TRBV2	TRBJ1-4	NA	NA	TGTGCCAGCACTGCAAGGGGTGGAAATGAAAAACTGTTTTTT	CASTARGGNEKLFF
TRBV6-5	TRBJ1-5	NA	NA	TGTGCCAGCACCGGGGTGGGCAATCAGCCCCAGCATTTT	CASTGVGNQPQHF
TRBV10-3	TRBJ1-5	once	NA	TGTGCCATCAGTGAGAGTAGCGGCAATCAGCCCCAGCATTTT	CAISESSGNQPQHF
TRBV27	TRBJ2-2	NA	NA	TGTGCCAGCAGTTTTGGAGGGAGCGGGGAGCTGTTTTTT	CASSFGGSGELFF
TRBV4-2	TRBJ1-1	once	TRBD1	TGTGCCAGCAGCCAAGAAGGGACAGGGGGGAACATGAACACTGAAGCTTTCTTT	CASSQEGTGGNMNTEAFF
TRBV5-6	TRBJ1-1	once	NA	TGTGCCAGCAGCTTGGATCTGACAAGGAACACTGAAGCTTTCTTT	CASSLDLTRNTEAFF
TRBV30	TRBJ2-3	NA	TRBD2	TGTGCCTGGGGGACTAGCGGGCGCACGCCAGATACGCAGTATTTT	CAWGTSGRTPDTQYF